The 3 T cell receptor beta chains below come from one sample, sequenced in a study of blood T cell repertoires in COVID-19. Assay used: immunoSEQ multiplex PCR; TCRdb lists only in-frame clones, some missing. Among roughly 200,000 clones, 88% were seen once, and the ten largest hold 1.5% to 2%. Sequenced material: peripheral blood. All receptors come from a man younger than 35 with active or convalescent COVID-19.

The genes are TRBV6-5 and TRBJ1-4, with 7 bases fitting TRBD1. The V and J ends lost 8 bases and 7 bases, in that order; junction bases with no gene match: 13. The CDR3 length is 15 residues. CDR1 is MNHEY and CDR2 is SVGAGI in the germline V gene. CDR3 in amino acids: CASARQGGQVEKLFF. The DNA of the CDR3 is TGTGCCAGCGCCAGACAGGGCGGGCAGGTTGAAAAACTGTTTTTT.

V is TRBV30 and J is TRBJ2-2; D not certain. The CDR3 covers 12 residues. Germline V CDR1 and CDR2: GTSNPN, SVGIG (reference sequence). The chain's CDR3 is CARGENTGELFF. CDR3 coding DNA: TGTGCGCGAGGAGAAAACACCGGGGAGCTGTTTTTT.

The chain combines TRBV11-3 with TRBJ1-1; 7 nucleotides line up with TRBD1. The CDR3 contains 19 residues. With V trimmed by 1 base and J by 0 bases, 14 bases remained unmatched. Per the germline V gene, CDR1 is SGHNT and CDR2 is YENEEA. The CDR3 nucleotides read TGTGCCAGCAGCTTAGCAAATCGGGGCAGGGGGTCGTTGAACACTGAAGCTTTCTTT. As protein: CASSLANRGRGSLNTEAFF.